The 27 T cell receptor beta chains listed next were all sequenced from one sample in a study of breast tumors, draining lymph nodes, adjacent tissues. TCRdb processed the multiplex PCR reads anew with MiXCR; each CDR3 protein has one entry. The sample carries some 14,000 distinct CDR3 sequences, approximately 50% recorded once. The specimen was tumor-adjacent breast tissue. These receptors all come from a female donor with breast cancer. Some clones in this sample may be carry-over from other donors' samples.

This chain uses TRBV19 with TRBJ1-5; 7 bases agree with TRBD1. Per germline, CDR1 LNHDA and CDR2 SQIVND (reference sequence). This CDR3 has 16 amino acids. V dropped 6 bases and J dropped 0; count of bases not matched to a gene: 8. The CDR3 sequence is CASSLTGINSNQPQHF. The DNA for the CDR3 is TGTGCCAGTAGCCTGACAGGGATCAATAGCAATCAGCCCCAGCATTTT.

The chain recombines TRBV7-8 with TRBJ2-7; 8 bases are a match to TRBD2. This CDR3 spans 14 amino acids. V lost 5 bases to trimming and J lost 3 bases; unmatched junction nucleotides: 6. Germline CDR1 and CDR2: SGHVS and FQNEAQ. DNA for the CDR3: TGTGCCAGCAGCCCGGGGGGGTTCGGCTACGAGCAGTACTTC. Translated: CASSPGGFGYEQYF.

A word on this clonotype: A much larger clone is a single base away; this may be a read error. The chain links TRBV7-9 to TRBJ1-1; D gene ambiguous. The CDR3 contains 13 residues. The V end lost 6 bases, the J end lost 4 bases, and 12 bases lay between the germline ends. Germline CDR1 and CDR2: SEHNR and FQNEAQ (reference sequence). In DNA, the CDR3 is TGTGCCAGCAGGCAGGACCTGAGCACTGAAGCTTTCTTT. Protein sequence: CASRQDLSTEAFF.

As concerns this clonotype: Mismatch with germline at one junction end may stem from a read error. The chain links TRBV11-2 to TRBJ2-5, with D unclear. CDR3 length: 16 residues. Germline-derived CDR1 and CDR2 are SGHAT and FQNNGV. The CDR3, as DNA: TGTGCCAGCAGCCCTGGCCTAGTGGCCCTCCGAAGGACCCGGTACTTC. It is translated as CASSPGLVALRRTRYF.

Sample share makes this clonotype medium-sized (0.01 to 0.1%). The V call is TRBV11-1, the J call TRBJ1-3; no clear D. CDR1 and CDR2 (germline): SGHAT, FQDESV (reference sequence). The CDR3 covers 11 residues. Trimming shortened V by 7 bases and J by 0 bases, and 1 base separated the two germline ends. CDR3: CASTSGNTIYF. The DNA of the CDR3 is TGTGCCAGCACCTCTGGAAACACCATATATTTT.

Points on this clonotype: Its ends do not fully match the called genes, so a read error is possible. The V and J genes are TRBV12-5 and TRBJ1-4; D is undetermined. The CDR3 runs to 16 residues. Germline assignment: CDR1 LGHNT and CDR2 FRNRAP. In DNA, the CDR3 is TGTGCTAGTGGTCCCGGCAGCGGGAAGGCTAATGAAAAACTGCTTTTT. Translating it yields CASGPGSGKANEKLLF.

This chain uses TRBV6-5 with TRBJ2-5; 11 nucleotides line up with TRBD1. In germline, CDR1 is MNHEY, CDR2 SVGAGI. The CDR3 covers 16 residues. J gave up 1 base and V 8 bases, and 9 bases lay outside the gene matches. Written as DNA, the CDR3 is TGTGCCAGCCTAAGCGCCGGGACAGGGGGCCAAGAGACCCAGTACTTC. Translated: CASLSAGTGGQETQYF.

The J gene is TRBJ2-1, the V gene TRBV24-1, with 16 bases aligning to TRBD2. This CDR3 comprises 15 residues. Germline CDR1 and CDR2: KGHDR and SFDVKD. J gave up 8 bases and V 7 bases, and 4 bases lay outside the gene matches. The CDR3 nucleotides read TGTGCCACCAGCCCGGGACTAGCGGGGGGGGATGAGCAGTTCTTC. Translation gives CATSPGLAGGDEQFF.

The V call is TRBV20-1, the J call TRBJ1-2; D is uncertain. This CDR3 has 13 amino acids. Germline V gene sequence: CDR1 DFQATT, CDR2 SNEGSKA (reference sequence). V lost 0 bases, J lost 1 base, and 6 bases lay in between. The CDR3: CSARDSRNYGYTF. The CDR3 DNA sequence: TGCAGTGCTAGAGATTCCCGTAACTATGGCTACACCTTC.

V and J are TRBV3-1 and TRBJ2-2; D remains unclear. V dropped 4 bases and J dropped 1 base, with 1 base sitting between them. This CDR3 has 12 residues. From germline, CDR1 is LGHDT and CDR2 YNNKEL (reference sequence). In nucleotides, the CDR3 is TGTGCCAGCAGCCGGAACACCGGGGAGCTGTTTTTT. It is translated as CASSRNTGELFF.

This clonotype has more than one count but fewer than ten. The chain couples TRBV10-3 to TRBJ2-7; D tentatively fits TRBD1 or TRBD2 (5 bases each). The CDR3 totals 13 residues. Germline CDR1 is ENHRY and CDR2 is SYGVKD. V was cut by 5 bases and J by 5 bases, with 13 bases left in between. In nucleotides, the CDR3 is TGTGCCATCAGTACCGGGACCGATGACGAGCAGTACTTC. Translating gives CAISTGTDDEQYF.

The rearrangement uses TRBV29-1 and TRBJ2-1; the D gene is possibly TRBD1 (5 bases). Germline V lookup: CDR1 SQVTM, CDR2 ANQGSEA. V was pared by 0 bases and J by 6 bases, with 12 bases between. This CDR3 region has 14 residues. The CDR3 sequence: CSVEDPTEFNEQFF. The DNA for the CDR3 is TGCAGCGTTGAAGATCCGACAGAATTCAATGAGCAGTTCTTC.

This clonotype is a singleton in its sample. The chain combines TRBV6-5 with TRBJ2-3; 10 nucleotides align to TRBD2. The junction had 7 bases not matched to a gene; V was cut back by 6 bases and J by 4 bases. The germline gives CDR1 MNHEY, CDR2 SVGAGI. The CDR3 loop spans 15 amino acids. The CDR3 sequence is CASRASSGSPDTQYF. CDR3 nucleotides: TGTGCCAGCAGAGCGTCTAGCGGGAGTCCAGATACGCAGTATTTT.

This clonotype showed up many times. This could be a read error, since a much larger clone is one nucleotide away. CDR3 region: CASSVSGKNDEQSF. CDR3 nucleotide sequence: TGTGCCAGCAGCGTAAGTGGGAAGAACGACGAGCAGTCCTTC. The J gene is TRBJ2-7, the V gene TRBV9; no reliable D call. The CDR3 length is 14 residues. Looked up from germline, CDR1 is SGDLS and CDR2 is YYNGEE.

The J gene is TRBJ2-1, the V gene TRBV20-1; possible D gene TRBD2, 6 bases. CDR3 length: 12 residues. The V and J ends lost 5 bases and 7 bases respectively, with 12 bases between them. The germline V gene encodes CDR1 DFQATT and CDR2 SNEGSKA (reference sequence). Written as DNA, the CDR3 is TGCAGTGCTTCAGCGCGGGGAAATGAGCAGTTCTTC. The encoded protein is CSASARGNEQFF.

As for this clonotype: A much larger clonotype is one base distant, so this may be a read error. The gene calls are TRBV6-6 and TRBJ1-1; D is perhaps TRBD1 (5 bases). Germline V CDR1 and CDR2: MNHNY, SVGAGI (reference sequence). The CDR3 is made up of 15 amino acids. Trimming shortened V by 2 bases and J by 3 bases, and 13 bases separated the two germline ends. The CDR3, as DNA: TGTGCCAGCAGTTACCTACAGGAGTGGGACACTGAAGCTTTCTTT. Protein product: CASSYLQEWDTEAFF.

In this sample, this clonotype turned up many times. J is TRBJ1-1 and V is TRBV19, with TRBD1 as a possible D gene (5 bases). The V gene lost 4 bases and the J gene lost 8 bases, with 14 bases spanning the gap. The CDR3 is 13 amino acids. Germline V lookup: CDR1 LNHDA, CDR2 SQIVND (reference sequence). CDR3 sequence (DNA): TGTGCCAGTAGTACGCACCATGGGGCAGAAGCTTTCTTT. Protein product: CASSTHHGAEAFF.

CDR3 nucleotides: TGCAGCGTTGAAGTAGCGGGGGGGGCGCGCAATGAGCAGTTCTTC. Amino acids: CSVEVAGGARNEQFF. The rearrangement joins TRBV29-1 to TRBJ2-1, with 11 positions matching TRBD2. The trim removed 1 base at V and 6 bases at J, leaving 5 bases unmatched. This CDR3 contains 15 residues. The germline V gene has CDR1 SQVTM and CDR2 ANQGSEA.

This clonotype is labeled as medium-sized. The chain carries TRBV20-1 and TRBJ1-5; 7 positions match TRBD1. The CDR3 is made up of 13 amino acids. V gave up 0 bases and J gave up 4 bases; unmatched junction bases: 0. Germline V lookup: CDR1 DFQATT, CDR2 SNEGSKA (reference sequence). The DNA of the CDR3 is TGCAGTGCTAGAGAGACAGGGAATCAGCCCCAGCATTTT. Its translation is CSARETGNQPQHF.

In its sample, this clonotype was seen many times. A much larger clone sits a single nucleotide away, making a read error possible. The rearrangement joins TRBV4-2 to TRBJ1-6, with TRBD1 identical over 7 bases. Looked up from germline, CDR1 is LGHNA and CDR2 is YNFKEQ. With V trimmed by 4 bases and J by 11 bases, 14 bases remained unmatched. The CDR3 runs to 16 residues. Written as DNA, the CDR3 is TGTGCCAGCAGCCCGCCCAGGGACAGCCGGACGACACCCCTCCACTTT. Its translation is CASSPPRDSRTTPLHF.

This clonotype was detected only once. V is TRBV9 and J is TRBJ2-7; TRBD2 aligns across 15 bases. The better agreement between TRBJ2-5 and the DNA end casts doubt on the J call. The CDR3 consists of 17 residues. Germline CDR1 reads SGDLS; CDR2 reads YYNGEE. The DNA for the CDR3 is TGTGCCAGCAGCGCTTACGGGACTAGCGGGGGGCAAGAGACCCAGTACTTC. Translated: CASSAYGTSGGQETQYF.

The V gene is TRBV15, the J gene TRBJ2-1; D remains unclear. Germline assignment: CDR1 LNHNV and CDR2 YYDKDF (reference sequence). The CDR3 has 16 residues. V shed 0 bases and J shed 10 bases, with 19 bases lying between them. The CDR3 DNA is TGTGCCACCAGCAGAGATCTCTTCGGAAGCAGCGAAGAGCAGTTCTTC. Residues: CATSRDLFGSSEEQFF.

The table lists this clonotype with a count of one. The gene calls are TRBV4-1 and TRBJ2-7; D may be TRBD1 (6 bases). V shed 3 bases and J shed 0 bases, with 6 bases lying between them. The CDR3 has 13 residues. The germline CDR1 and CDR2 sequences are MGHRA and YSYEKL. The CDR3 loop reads CASSQDSSYEQYF. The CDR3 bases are TGCGCCAGCAGCCAGGACAGCTCCTACGAGCAGTACTTC.

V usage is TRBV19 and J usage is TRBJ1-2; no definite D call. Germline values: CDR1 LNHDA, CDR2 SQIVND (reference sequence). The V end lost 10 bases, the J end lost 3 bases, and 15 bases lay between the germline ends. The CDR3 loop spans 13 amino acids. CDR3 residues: CATSDLIHYGYTF. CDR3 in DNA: TGTGCCACCTCAGACTTAATCCACTATGGCTACACCTTC.

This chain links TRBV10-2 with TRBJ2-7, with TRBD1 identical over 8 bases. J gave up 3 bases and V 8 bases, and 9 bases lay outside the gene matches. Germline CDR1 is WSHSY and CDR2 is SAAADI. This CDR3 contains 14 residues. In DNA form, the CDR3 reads TGCGCCAGCCCCGGGACAGGAGAGAGCTACGAGCAGTACTTC. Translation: CASPGTGESYEQYF.

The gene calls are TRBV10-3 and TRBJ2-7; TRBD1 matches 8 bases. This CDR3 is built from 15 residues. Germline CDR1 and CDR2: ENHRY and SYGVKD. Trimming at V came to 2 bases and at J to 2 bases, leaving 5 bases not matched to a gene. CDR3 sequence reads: CAISEPGTGPYEQYF. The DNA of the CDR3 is TGTGCCATCAGTGAGCCCGGGACAGGACCCTACGAGCAGTACTTC.

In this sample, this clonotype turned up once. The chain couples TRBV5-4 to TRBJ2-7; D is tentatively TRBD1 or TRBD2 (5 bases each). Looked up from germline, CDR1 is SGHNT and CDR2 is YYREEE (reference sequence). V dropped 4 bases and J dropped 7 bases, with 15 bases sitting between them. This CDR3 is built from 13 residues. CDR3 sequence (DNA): TGTGCCAGCAGCCCGGGGCTAGCTCGGGAGCAGTACTTC. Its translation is CASSPGLAREQYF.